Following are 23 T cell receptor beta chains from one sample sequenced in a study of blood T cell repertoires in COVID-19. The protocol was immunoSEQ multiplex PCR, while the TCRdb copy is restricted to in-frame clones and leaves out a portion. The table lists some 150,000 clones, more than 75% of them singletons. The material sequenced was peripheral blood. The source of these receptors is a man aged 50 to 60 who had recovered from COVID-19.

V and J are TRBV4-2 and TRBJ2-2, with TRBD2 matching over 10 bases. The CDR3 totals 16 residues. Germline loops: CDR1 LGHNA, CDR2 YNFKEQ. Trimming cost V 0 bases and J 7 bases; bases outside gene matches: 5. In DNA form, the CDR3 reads TGTGCCAGCAGCCAAGAGGAGCGGGGGGGTAACGGGGAGCTGTTTTTT. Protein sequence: CASSQEERGGNGELFF.

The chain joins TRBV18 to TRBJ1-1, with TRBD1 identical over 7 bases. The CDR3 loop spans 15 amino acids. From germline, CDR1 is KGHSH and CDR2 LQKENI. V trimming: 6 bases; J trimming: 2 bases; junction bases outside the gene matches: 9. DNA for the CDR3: TGTGCCAGCTCGCCGAGACAGGGCTCCAACACTGAAGCTTTCTTT. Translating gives CASSPRQGSNTEAFF.

In DNA form, the CDR3 reads TGTGCCAGCAGTTCGAACAGTGGGCAGCCCCAGCATTTT. Its translation: CASSSNSGQPQHF. The rearrangement joins TRBV28 to TRBJ1-5, with D uncertain. This CDR3 is built from 13 residues. CDR1 and CDR2 (germline): MDHEN, SYDVKM. The V end was cut by 4 bases, the J end by 7 bases, with 11 bases between.

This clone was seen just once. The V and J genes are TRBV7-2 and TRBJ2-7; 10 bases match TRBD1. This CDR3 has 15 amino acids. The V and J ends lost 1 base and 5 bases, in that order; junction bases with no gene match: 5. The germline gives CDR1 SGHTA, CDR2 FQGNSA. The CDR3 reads CASSLVGQGRNEQYF. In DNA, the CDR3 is TGTGCCAGCAGCTTAGTGGGACAGGGGAGGAACGAGCAGTACTTC.

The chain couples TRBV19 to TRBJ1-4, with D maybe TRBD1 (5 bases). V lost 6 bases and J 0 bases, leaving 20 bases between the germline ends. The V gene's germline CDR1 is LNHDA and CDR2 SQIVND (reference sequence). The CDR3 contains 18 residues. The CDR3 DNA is TGTGCCAGTAGGTTCGGGACCAAGGGAGGCCCAACTAATGAAAAACTGTTTTTT. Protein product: CASRFGTKGGPTNEKLFF.

CDR3 in amino acids: CASSVHGEGTEAFF. The CDR3 DNA follows: TGTGCCAGCAGCGTGCATGGAGAAGGCACTGAAGCTTTCTTT. The chain employs TRBV9 and TRBJ1-1; D is unresolved. Trimming cost V 2 bases and J 4 bases, with 12 bases left between them. The length of the CDR3 is 14 residues. Germline lookup yields CDR1 SGDLS and CDR2 YYNGEE.

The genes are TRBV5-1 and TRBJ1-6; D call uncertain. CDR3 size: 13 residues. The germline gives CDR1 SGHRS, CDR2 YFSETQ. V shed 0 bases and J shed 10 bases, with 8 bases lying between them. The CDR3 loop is CASSLAPESPLHF. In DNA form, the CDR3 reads TGCGCCAGCAGCTTGGCACCAGAATCACCCCTCCACTTT.

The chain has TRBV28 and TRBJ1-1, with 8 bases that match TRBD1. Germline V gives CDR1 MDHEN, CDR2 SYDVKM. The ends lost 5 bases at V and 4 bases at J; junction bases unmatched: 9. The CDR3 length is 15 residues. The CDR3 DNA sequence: TGTGCCAGCAGTCCTAGGACAGGGATGGGCACTGAAGCTTTCTTT. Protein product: CASSPRTGMGTEAFF. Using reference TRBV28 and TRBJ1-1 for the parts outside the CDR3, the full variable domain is DVKVTQSSRYLVKRTGEKVFLECVQDMDHENMFWYRQDPGLGLRLIYFSYDVKMKEKGDIPEGYSVSREKKERFSLILESASTNQTSMYLCASSPRTGMGTEAFFGQGTRLTVV.

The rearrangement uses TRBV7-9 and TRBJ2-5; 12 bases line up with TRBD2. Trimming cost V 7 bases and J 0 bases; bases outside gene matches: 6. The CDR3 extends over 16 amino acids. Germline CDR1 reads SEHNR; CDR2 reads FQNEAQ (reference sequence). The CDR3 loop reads CASTQRLAGDQETQYF. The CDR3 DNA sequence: TGTGCCAGCACCCAAAGACTAGCGGGGGACCAAGAGACCCAGTACTTC. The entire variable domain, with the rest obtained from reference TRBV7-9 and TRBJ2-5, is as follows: DTGVSQNPRHKITKRGQNVTFRCDPISEHNRLYWYRQTLGQGPEFLTYFQNEAQLEKSRLLSDRFSAERPKGSFSTLEIQRTEQGDSAMYLCASTQRLAGDQETQYFGPGTRLLVL.

For the CDR3, the DNA is TGTGCCATCAGCGAAAGGGACAGGGGCACCTACGAGCAGTACTTC. This sequence encodes CAISERDRGTYEQYF. The genes are TRBV10-3 and TRBJ2-7; 10 bases are shared with TRBD1. This CDR3 has 15 amino acids. CDR1 and CDR2 (germline): ENHRY, SYGVKD. Unmatched junction bases numbered 7, after V lost 6 bases and J lost 2 bases.

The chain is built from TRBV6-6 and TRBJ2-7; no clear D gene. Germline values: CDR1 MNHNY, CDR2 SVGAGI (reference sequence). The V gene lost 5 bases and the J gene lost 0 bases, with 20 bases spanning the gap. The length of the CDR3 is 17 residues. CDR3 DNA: TGTGCCAGCAGTCCACAAAGCCCCCGGGTTGGCTCCTACGAGCAGTACTTC. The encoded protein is CASSPQSPRVGSYEQYF.

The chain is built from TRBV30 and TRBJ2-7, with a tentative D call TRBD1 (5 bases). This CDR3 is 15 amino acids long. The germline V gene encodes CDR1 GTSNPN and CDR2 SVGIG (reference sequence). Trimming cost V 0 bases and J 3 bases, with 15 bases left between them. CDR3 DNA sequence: TGTGCCTGGAGTGTACCTACAGGAGCAATCTACGAGCAGTACTTC. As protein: CAWSVPTGAIYEQYF.

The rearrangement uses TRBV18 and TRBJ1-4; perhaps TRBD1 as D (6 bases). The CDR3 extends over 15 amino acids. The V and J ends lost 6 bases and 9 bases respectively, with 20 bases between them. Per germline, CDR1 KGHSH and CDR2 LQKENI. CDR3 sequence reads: CASSNQPQGGQKLFF. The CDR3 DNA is TGTGCCAGCTCTAACCAGCCACAGGGCGGTCAAAAACTGTTTTTT.

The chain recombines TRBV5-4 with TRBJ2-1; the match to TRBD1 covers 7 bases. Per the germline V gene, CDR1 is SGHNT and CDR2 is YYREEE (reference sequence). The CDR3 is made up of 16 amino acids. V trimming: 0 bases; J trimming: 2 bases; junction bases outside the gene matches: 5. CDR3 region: CASSLEQGKPYNEQFF. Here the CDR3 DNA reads TGTGCCAGCAGCTTGGAACAGGGGAAACCCTACAATGAGCAGTTCTTC.

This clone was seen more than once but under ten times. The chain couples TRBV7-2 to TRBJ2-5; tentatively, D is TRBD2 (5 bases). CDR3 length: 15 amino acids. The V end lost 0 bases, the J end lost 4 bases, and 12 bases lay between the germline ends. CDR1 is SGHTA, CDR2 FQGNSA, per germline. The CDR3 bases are TGTGCCAGCAGCTTAGCGTATCCTAGCTCAGAGACCCAGTACTTC. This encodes CASSLAYPSSETQYF.

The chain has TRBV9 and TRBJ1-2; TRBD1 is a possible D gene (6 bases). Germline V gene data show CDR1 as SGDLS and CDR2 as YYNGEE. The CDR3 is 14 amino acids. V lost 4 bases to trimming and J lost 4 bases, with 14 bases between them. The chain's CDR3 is CASSPGGALYGYTF. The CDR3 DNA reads TGTGCCAGCAGCCCCGGGGGGGCCCTCTATGGCTACACCTTC.

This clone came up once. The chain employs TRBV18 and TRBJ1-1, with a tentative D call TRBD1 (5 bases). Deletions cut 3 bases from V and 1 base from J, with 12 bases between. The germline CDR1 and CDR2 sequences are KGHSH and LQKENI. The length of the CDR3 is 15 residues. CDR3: CASSPAGTANTEAFF. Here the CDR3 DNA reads TGTGCCAGCTCACCCGCGGGGACGGCGAACACTGAAGCTTTCTTT.

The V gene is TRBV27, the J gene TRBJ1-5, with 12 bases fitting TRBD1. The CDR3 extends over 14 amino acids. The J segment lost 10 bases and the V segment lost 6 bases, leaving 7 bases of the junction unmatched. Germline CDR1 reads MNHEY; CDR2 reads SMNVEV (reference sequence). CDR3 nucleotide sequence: TGTGCCAGCAGATTCCGGGACAGGGGGCTTCCCCAGCATTTT. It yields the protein CASRFRDRGLPQHF.

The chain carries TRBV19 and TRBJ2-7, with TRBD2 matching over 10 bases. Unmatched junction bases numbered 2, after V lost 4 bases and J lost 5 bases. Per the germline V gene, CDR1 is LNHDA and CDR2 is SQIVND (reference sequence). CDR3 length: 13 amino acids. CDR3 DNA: TGTGCCAGTAGTAGAGGACTAGCGGACGAGCAGTACTTC. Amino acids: CASSRGLADEQYF. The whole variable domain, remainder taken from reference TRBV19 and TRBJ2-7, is DGGITQSPKYLFRKEGQNVTLSCEQNLNHDAMYWYRQDPGQGLRLIYYSQIVNDFQKGDIAEGYSVSREKKESFPLTVTSAQKNPTAFYLCASSRGLADEQYFGPGTRLTVT.

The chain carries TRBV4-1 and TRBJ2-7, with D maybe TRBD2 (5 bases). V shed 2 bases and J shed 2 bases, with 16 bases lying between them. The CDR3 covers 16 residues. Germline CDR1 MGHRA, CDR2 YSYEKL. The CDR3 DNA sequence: TGCGCCAGCAGCCAATTCCCGAAAGGGAGACCCTACGAGCAGTACTTC. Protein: CASSQFPKGRPYEQYF.

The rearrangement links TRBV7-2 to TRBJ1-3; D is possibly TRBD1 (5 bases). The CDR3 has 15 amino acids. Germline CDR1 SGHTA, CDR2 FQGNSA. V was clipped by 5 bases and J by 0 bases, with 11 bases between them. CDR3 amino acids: CASSARDSSGNTIYF. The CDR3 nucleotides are TGTGCCAGCAGCGCCCGGGACTCCTCTGGAAACACCATATATTTT.

The chain's CDR3 is CATSRWGLALDNEQFF. Written as DNA, the CDR3 is TGTGCCACCAGCAGATGGGGACTAGCACTAGATAATGAGCAGTTCTTC. This chain connects TRBV15 to TRBJ2-1; 9 bases fit TRBD2. The CDR3 sequence is 16 residues long. V trimming: 2 bases; J trimming: 7 bases; junction bases outside the gene matches: 9. Per the germline V gene, CDR1 is LNHNV and CDR2 is YYDKDF (reference sequence).

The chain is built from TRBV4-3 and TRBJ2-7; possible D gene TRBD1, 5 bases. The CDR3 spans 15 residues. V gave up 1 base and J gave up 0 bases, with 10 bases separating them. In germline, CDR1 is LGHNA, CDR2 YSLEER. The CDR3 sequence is CASSQGQSSSYEQYF. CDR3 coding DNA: TGCGCCAGCAGCCAAGGACAGTCTAGCTCCTACGAGCAGTACTTC.